The 26 T cell receptor beta chains in this list originate from one sample, sequenced in a study of cytomegalovirus exposure and HLA in healthy donors. The study ran its PCR with 60 Vbeta and 13 Jbeta primers. TCRdb's copy holds only in-frame clones and misses some; the assay was immunoSEQ multiplex PCR. The table shows about 110,000 clones, with just over 75% occurring only once. Sequenced: PBMCs. The receptors were gathered from a man aged 25 to 45 in good health and CMV-seropositive.

The V gene is TRBV19, the J gene TRBJ1-2, with TRBD1 as a possible D gene (6 bases). The CDR3 runs 13 residues. Trimming stripped 3 bases from V and 6 bases from J, with 11 bases between. CDR1 is LNHDA and CDR2 is SQIVND in the germline V gene (reference sequence). The CDR3 sequence: CASSIPGVHGYTF. The CDR3 DNA is TGTGCCAGTAGTATTCCAGGGGTGCATGGCTACACCTTC.

This clone occurred a few times. The chain employs TRBV27 and TRBJ1-5; 11 nucleotides align to TRBD1. V trimming: 6 bases; J trimming: 7 bases; junction bases outside the gene matches: 8. The V gene's germline CDR1 is MNHEY and CDR2 SMNVEV (reference sequence). The CDR3 spans 15 residues. CDR3 loop: CASSPGTGGHQPQHF. CDR3 coding DNA: TGTGCCAGCAGCCCCGGGACAGGGGGTCACCAGCCCCAGCATTTT.

The V gene is TRBV12-2, the J gene TRBJ2-1; the D segment call TRBD2 is taken from the table without a DNA check. TRBV12-2 is described as a pseudogene. The CDR3 spans 16 residues. CDR3 nucleotide sequence: TGTGCAAGTCGCTTAGCGTCTCTAGCGGGGCACGATGAGCAGTTCTTC. Translated, it gives CASRLASLAGHDEQFF.

The chain is built from TRBV2 and TRBJ1-2; 8 nucleotides line up with TRBD1. Germline lookup yields CDR1 SNHLY and CDR2 FYNNEI. The CDR3 loop spans 13 amino acids. Losses at the gene ends were 6 bases for V and 4 bases for J; bases not matched to a gene: 4. The CDR3 nucleotides read TGTGCCAGCAGCAGGCAGGGGGCCTATGGCTACACCTTC. Translation: CASSRQGAYGYTF. Variable domain in full (rest from reference TRBV2 and TRBJ1-2): EPEVTQTPSHQVTQMGQEVILRCVPISNHLYFYWYRQILGQKVEFLVSFYNNEISEKSEIFDDQFSVERPDGSNFTLKIRSTKLEDSAMYFCASSRQGAYGYTFGSGTRLTVV.

This chain connects TRBV21-1 to TRBJ1-4; whether TRBD1, the table's D call, matches the DNA was not checked. TRBV21-1 is flagged as a pseudogene. The CDR3 totals 17 residues. CDR3 sequence: CASSNRRQGMGSEKLFF. The CDR3 DNA reads TGTGCCAGCAGCAACCGCCGACAGGGGATGGGAAGTGAAAAACTGTTTTTT.

The chain employs TRBV14 and TRBJ1-2; TRBD1 matches at 7 bases. This CDR3 has 15 residues. Germline loops: CDR1 SGHDN, CDR2 FVKESK. V trimming: 5 bases; J trimming: 5 bases; junction bases outside the gene matches: 11. This CDR3 is CASSSHRGGGYGYTF. The CDR3 region has the DNA TGTGCCAGCAGCTCCCACCGAGGGGGCGGGTATGGCTACACCTTC.

The gene calls are TRBV7-2 and TRBJ1-6; TRBD1 matches 8 bases. J lost 0 bases, V lost 1 base, and 8 bases had no gene match. Germline CDR1 SGHTA, CDR2 FQGNSA. There are 19 residues in the CDR3. The CDR3 region is CASSLDLGDRSSYNSPLHF. DNA of the CDR3: TGTGCCAGCAGCTTAGATCTAGGGGACAGGAGCTCCTATAATTCACCCCTCCACTTT.

On this clone: A read error may account for a junction end that differs from germline. Other DNA variants within this sample encode the same CDR3. The chain employs TRBV6-6 and TRBJ2-3; the match to TRBD2 covers 8 bases. Per the germline V gene, CDR1 is MNHNY and CDR2 is SVGAGI (reference sequence). The CDR3 has 15 amino acids. The CDR3 here is CASSYSMGLVISQYF. CDR3 coding DNA: TGTGCCAGCAGCTACTCGATGGGACTAGTGATATCGCAGTATTTT.

The CDR3 reads CASSQRKGPQGGNTEAFF. CDR3 DNA sequence: TGCGCCAGCAGTCAACGAAAGGGCCCCCAGGGTGGGAACACTGAAGCTTTCTTT. The J gene is TRBJ1-1, the V gene TRBV23-1, with D possibly being TRBD1 (5 bases). TRBV23-1 counts as an open reading frame of uncertain function. CDR3 length: 18 residues. The V and J ends lost 2 bases and 1 base respectively, with 20 bases between them.

The rearrangement links TRBV10-3 to TRBJ2-7; D is ambiguous. V was shortened by 2 bases and J by 3 bases, with 8 bases between the two germline ends. This CDR3 has 13 residues. CDR1 ENHRY and CDR2 SYGVKD come from the germline V gene. The CDR3 spells CAISEDTVYEQYF. Written as DNA, the CDR3 is TGTGCCATCAGTGAGGACACCGTCTACGAGCAGTACTTC.

The V gene is TRBV27, the J gene TRBJ2-6, with TRBD2 matching over 7 bases. Germline assignment: CDR1 MNHEY and CDR2 SMNVEV (reference sequence). Trimming at V came to 4 bases and at J to 1 base, leaving 4 bases not matched to a gene. This CDR3 has 16 amino acids. CDR3 coding DNA: TGTGCCAGCAGTTACGAGGGACTATCTGGGGCCAACGTCCTGACTTTC. As protein: CASSYEGLSGANVLTF.

V is TRBV28 and J is TRBJ2-1; 8 bases fit TRBD1. V shed 6 bases, J shed 9 bases, and the junction held 13 bases outside the gene matches. CDR1 is MDHEN, CDR2 SYDVKM, per germline. The CDR3 loop spans 15 amino acids. In DNA form, the CDR3 reads TGTGCCAGCAGCCTCCGTGACAGGGGAATCGGTGAGCAGTTCTTC. It yields the protein CASSLRDRGIGEQFF.

V usage is TRBV28 and J usage is TRBJ2-3; TRBD2 might be the D (6 bases). The CDR3 extends over 13 amino acids. Trimming cost V 7 bases and J 2 bases, with 10 bases left between them. Germline V CDR1 and CDR2: MDHEN, SYDVKM. In nucleotides, the CDR3 is TGTGCCAGCACAGCGGGTGACACAGATACGCAGTATTTT. Encoded protein: CASTAGDTDTQYF.

The V and J genes are TRBV7-6 and TRBJ1-1, with a possible D match to TRBD1 (6 bases). V shed 2 bases and J shed 8 bases, with 9 bases lying between them. CDR1 and CDR2 from the germline V gene are SGHVS and FNYEAQ. This CDR3 contains 12 residues. Here the CDR3 DNA reads TGTGCCAGCAGCTTACCGGACAGCGAAGCTTTCTTT. Amino acids: CASSLPDSEAFF.

This rearrangement joins TRBV5-1 to TRBJ2-3, with D possibly matching TRBD1 (7 bases). This CDR3 has 16 amino acids. Trimming pared 3 bases from V and 4 bases from J, leaving 18 bases between. The germline V gene encodes CDR1 SGHRS and CDR2 YFSETQ. CDR3 sequence: CASSSVLTGEADTQYF. In nucleotides, the CDR3 is TGCGCCAGCAGCTCCGTATTAACAGGGGAGGCAGATACGCAGTATTTT.

As DNA, the CDR3 is TGTGCCAGCAATTGGGGGCAGGCCACTGAAGCTTTCTTT. Its translation: CASNWGQATEAFF. V is TRBV7-2 and J is TRBJ1-1, with D possibly being TRBD1 (6 bases). The V gene's germline CDR1 is SGHTA and CDR2 FQGNSA. V lost 7 bases to trimming and J lost 4 bases, with 13 bases between them. The length of the CDR3 is 13 residues.

The V and J genes are TRBV11-2 and TRBJ2-5; a weak D match, TRBD1 (5 bases). The V gene's germline CDR1 is SGHAT and CDR2 FQNNGV. CDR3 length: 14 residues. V was trimmed by 3 bases and J by 4 bases, leaving 12 bases between them. CDR3 coding DNA: TGTGCCAGCAGCTTGGGTATGGGGCGAGAGACCCAGTACTTC. It codes for CASSLGMGRETQYF.

Of note for this clone: This same CDR3 is encoded by further DNA sequences in the sample. The V and J genes are TRBV9 and TRBJ2-3; 7 bases are shared with TRBD2. The CDR3 spans 16 residues. Germline V lookup: CDR1 SGDLS, CDR2 YYNGEE. The ends lost 4 bases at V and 11 bases at J; junction bases unmatched: 19. CDR3 DNA: TGTGCCAGCAGCCCCCGACTAGCCTCAATCCCGTCGGTGCAGTATTTT. Translating it yields CASSPRLASIPSVQYF.

This clone occurred a few times. The V and J genes are TRBV7-2 and TRBJ2-2; 9 bases are shared with TRBD1. V was clipped by 5 bases and J by 0 bases; unmatched bases: 1. This CDR3 is built from 15 residues. CDR1 is SGHTA and CDR2 is FQGNSA in the germline V gene. The CDR3 nucleotides read TGTGCCAGCAGCCGACAGGGGGCGAACACCGGGGAGCTGTTTTTT. Its protein is CASSRQGANTGELFF.

This CDR3 reads CASSQEGQGPNTEAFF. The CDR3 region has the DNA TGCGCCAGCAGCCAAGAAGGACAGGGGCCGAACACTGAAGCTTTCTTT. V and J are TRBV4-1 and TRBJ1-1, with 9 bases fitting TRBD1. After removal of 0 bases from V and 1 base from J, the junction contained 3 bases not matched to a gene. The V gene's germline CDR1 is MGHRA and CDR2 YSYEKL. The CDR3 has 16 amino acids.

The chain links TRBV10-3 to TRBJ1-3; D is perhaps TRBD1 (5 bases). This CDR3 is 15 amino acids long. CDR1 ENHRY and CDR2 SYGVKD come from the germline V gene. V shed 0 bases and J shed 3 bases, with 9 bases lying between them. In DNA form, the CDR3 reads TGTGCCATCAGTGAGTCGGTGCAGGGTGGAAACACCATATATTTT. Translation: CAISESVQGGNTIYF.

This clone was picked up one time. J is TRBJ2-1 and V is TRBV18, with 13 bases fitting TRBD2. This CDR3 is built from 18 residues. Germline V gene sequence: CDR1 KGHSH, CDR2 LQKENI. Losses at the gene ends were 1 base for V and 5 bases for J; bases not matched to a gene: 8. Written as DNA, the CDR3 is TGTGCCAGCTCACCACAAGCCCCGGGACTAGCGGGGAACAATGAGCAGTTCTTC. Translating gives CASSPQAPGLAGNNEQFF. Combining the CDR3 with reference TRBV18 and TRBJ2-1 gives the whole variable domain NAGVMQNPRHLVRRRGQEARLRCSPMKGHSHVYWYRQLPEEGLKFMVYLQKENIIDESGMPKERFSAEFPKEGPSILRIQQVVRGDSAAYFCASSPQAPGLAGNNEQFFGPGTRLTVL.

A word on this clone: The conserved closing phenylalanine or tryptophan is absent in this CDR3, likely reflecting a read error. The chain is built from TRBV28 and TRBJ1-1; 8 nucleotides align to TRBD1. The ends lost 10 bases at V and 1 base at J; junction bases unmatched: 5. Germline V gene lookup returns CDR1 MDHEN and CDR2 SYDVKM. The CDR3 totals 13 residues. The CDR3 nucleotides read TGTGCCATACACAGGGGGGAGAACACTGAAGCTTTCCTT. Translating it yields CAIHRGENTEAFL.

The rearrangement uses TRBV5-1 and TRBJ1-5; D may be TRBD1 (5 bases). Germline lookup yields CDR1 SGHRS and CDR2 YFSETQ. The CDR3 consists of 15 residues. Trimming cost V 4 bases and J 4 bases, with 15 bases left between them. The DNA for the CDR3 is TGCGCCAGCAGCCCCGCGGGGGGGTTGAATCAGCCCCAGCATTTT. Its translation: CASSPAGGLNQPQHF.

The chain links TRBV13 to TRBJ1-3, with 8 bases matching TRBD1. The junction had 11 bases not matched to a gene; V was cut back by 4 bases and J by 9 bases. The CDR3 spans 15 residues. Germline loops: CDR1 PRHDT, CDR2 FYEKMQ (reference sequence). The CDR3 reads CASSSSAGGDSTIYF. DNA for the CDR3: TGTGCCAGCAGCTCGTCAGCAGGGGGCGATAGCACCATATATTTT.

V usage is TRBV5-6 and J usage is TRBJ2-5; 7 bases line up with TRBD1. There are 14 residues in the CDR3. The ends lost 8 bases at V and 1 base at J; junction bases unmatched: 8. Germline V gene lookup returns CDR1 SGHDT and CDR2 YYEEEE. The CDR3 reads CASRGRAVQETQYF. DNA for the CDR3: TGTGCCAGTAGGGGGCGGGCAGTCCAAGAGACCCAGTACTTC.